These 16 T cell receptor beta chains originate from one sample sequenced in a study of PD-1 blockade in classical Hodgkin lymphoma (dated by TCRdb to 2020 to 2021). Libraries were built with the immunoSEQ multiplex PCR assay. Drawn from immuneACCESS, this table holds only the in-frame rearrangements with V and J called that TCRdb kept. Clones are partly lost; checked studies trace under half to an unresolved V gene and leave the rest unexplained. This sample holds tens of thousands of clones; roughly 80% were observed only once. The ten top clones hold roughly 22% of the sample. The label giving this sample's time point can be read as: cycle 2 day 1 (C2D1) of nivolumab. Every trial patient had relapsed following autologous stem cell transplantation, and prior brentuximab vedotin exposure was what differed among cohorts A, B and C. Sequencing used peripheral blood mononuclear cells (PBMCs), obtained before the second cycle of nivolumab. The receptors were sampled from a human donor with classical Hodgkin lymphoma.

The chain recombines TRBV9 with TRBJ2-1, with D possibly matching TRBD2 (5 bases). V was pared by 0 bases and J by 3 bases, with 13 bases between. This CDR3 is built from 16 residues. Germline CDR1 reads SGDLS; CDR2 reads YYNGEE. This CDR3 reads CASSVVPQRLYNEQFF. The DNA for the CDR3 is TGTGCCAGCAGCGTAGTGCCCCAGCGGCTCTACAATGAGCAGTTCTTC. The variable domain in full, completed from reference TRBV9 and TRBJ2-1, reads DSGVTQTPKHLITATGQRVTLRCSPRSGDLSVYWYQQSLDQGLQFLIQYYNGEERAKGNILERFSAQQFPDLHSELNLSSLELGDSALYFCASSVVPQRLYNEQFFGPGTRLTVL.

The J gene is TRBJ1-1, the V gene TRBV9; unclear D gene. CDR1 is SGDLS and CDR2 is YYNGEE in the germline V gene. The V end lost 0 bases, the J end lost 6 bases, and 18 bases lay between the germline ends. The CDR3 spans 16 residues. In DNA, the CDR3 is TGTGCCAGCAGCGTAGGTGTCAGAATTAAAGTCGCTGAAGCTTTCTTT. This translates into CASSVGVRIKVAEAFF.

The rearrangement joins TRBV6-5 to TRBJ2-7; 7 bases map to TRBD1. V lost 6 bases and J lost 2; bases outside the gene matches: 10. CDR1 MNHEY and CDR2 SVGAGI come from the germline V gene. This CDR3 comprises 15 residues. Written as DNA, the CDR3 is TGTGCCAGCAGACCCCCGGGACAGTATACCTACGAGCAGTACTTC. This gives the protein CASRPPGQYTYEQYF.

The table lists this clone with a few counts. The chain has TRBV25-1 and TRBJ2-5, with D hard to call. CDR1 is MGHDK, CDR2 SYGVNS, per germline. V lost 8 bases to trimming and J lost 2 bases, with 12 bases between them. CDR3 size: 13 residues. CDR3 sequence: CASRDGSQETQYF. The CDR3 nucleotides are TGTGCCAGCCGCGATGGGTCTCAAGAGACCCAGTACTTC.

The chain couples TRBV5-5 to TRBJ1-2, with D possibly TRBD1 on 5 matching bases. V was trimmed by 1 base and J by 0 bases, leaving 10 bases between them. This CDR3 region has 15 residues. The V gene's germline CDR1 is SGHKS and CDR2 YYEKEE (reference sequence). CDR3 nucleotides: TGTGCCAGCAGCTTGCAGGGTGCGGCTAACTATGGCTACACCTTC. This gives the protein CASSLQGAANYGYTF.

The chain has TRBV2 and TRBJ2-3; D perhaps matches TRBD2 (5 bases). The germline CDR1 and CDR2 sequences are SNHLY and FYNNEI. This CDR3 is 12 amino acids long. Trimming pared 9 bases from V and 8 bases from J, leaving 15 bases between. The CDR3 DNA reads TGTGCCAGGCAATGGCAGGAGGTTACGCAGTATTTT. Amino acid sequence: CARQWQEVTQYF.

The chain recombines TRBV19 with TRBJ2-3, with D hard to call. The CDR3 runs to 13 residues. V was pared by 6 bases and J by 2 bases, with 9 bases between. The V gene's germline CDR1 is LNHDA and CDR2 SQIVND (reference sequence). The CDR3 is CASRLTHTDTQYF. The CDR3 DNA reads as TGTGCCAGTAGACTAACCCACACAGATACGCAGTATTTT. Variable domain in full (rest from reference TRBV19 and TRBJ2-3): DGGITQSPKYLFRKEGQNVTLSCEQNLNHDAMYWYRQDPGQGLRLIYYSQIVNDFQKGDIAEGYSVSREKKESFPLTVTSAQKNPTAFYLCASRLTHTDTQYFGPGTRLTVL.

This sequence joins TRBV5-1 and TRBJ2-2; 9 bases line up with TRBD1. This CDR3 contains 15 residues. The trim removed 2 bases at V and 5 bases at J, leaving 4 bases unmatched. Germline lookup yields CDR1 SGHRS and CDR2 YFSETQ. The CDR3 DNA sequence: TGCGCCAGCAGCTTTAGGACAGGGGATACCGGGGAGCTGTTTTTT. It specifies CASSFRTGDTGELFF. Supplemented by reference TRBV5-1 and TRBJ2-2, the full variable domain reads KAGVTQTPRYLIKTRGQQVTLSCSPISGHRSVSWYQQTPGQGLQFLFEYFSETQRNKGNFPGRFSGRQFSNSRSEMNVSTLELGDSALYLCASSFRTGDTGELFFGEGSRLTVL.

This clone was observed once. V gene TRBV5-4 combines with J gene TRBJ1-4, with TRBD1 identical over 8 bases. V lost 4 bases and J lost 8; bases outside the gene matches: 7. Germline V gene sequence: CDR1 SGHNT, CDR2 YYREEE (reference sequence). This CDR3 has 14 amino acids. The CDR3 DNA reads TGTGCCAGCAGCGCCCAGGGGGCAAAAGAAAAACTGTTTTTT. Its translation: CASSAQGAKEKLFF.

The chain couples TRBV5-4 to TRBJ2-2, with TRBD1 identical over 11 bases. Germline CDR1 and CDR2: SGHNT and YYREEE (reference sequence). Trimming at V came to 4 bases and at J to 6 bases, leaving 5 bases not matched to a gene. This CDR3 has 15 residues. CDR3 residues: CASSRGDRGSGELFF. Here the CDR3 DNA reads TGTGCCAGCAGCAGGGGGGACAGGGGGTCCGGGGAGCTGTTTTTT.

The chain combines TRBV6-5 with TRBJ2-7; 7 bases match TRBD2. With V trimmed by 8 bases and J by 7 bases, 11 bases remained unmatched. This CDR3 has 13 amino acids. Germline V CDR1 and CDR2: MNHEY, SVGAGI. This CDR3 is CASLMGGSREQYF. CDR3 DNA: TGTGCCAGCCTGATGGGAGGGAGTAGGGAGCAGTACTTC.

The chain combines TRBV7-9 with TRBJ1-2, with 7 bases that match TRBD1. Germline CDR1 reads SEHNR; CDR2 reads FQNEAQ (reference sequence). Unmatched junction bases numbered 11, after V lost 5 bases and J lost 2 bases. The CDR3 loop spans 16 amino acids. CDR3 in amino acids: CASSPLGQEVNYGYTF. The CDR3 DNA reads TGTGCCAGCAGCCCCCTTGGACAGGAGGTGAACTATGGCTACACCTTC. Full variable domain (rest looked up from reference TRBV7-9 and TRBJ1-2): DTGVSQNPRHKITKRGQNVTFRCDPISEHNRLYWYRQTLGQGPEFLTYFQNEAQLEKSRLLSDRFSAERPKGSFSTLEIQRTEQGDSAMYLCASSPLGQEVNYGYTFGSGTRLTVV.

The J gene is TRBJ2-1, the V gene TRBV2, with 7 bases identical to TRBD2. Germline V gene data show CDR1 as SNHLY and CDR2 as FYNNEI. V shed 1 base and J 5 bases; nucleotides not matched to a gene: 2. The length of the CDR3 is 14 residues. CDR3 region: CASSEVGGDNEQFF. The CDR3 nucleotides are TGTGCCAGCAGTGAAGTGGGGGGGGACAATGAGCAGTTCTTC. The full variable domain, its missing parts supplied by reference TRBV2 and TRBJ2-1, is EPEVTQTPSHQVTQMGQEVILRCVPISNHLYFYWYRQILGQKVEFLVSFYNNEISEKSEIFDDQFSVERPDGSNFTLKIRSTKLEDSAMYFCASSEVGGDNEQFFGPGTRLTVL.

V is TRBV6-5 and J is TRBJ1-1; 9 nucleotides line up with TRBD1. J gave up 4 bases and V 2 bases, and 8 bases lay outside the gene matches. The CDR3 is 16 amino acids. The V gene's germline CDR1 is MNHEY and CDR2 SVGAGI. CDR3 sequence reads: CASSYPGNRGLTEAFF. The CDR3 region has the DNA TGTGCCAGCAGTTACCCGGGAAACAGGGGGCTCACTGAAGCTTTCTTT.

This chain connects TRBV18 to TRBJ2-2, with D unclear. Trimming stripped 3 bases from V and 5 bases from J, with 13 bases between. This CDR3 comprises 15 residues. Germline assignment: CDR1 KGHSH and CDR2 LQKENI. CDR3 residues: CASSPASRGTGELFF. Here the CDR3 DNA reads TGTGCCAGCTCACCTGCCAGTCGTGGTACCGGGGAGCTGTTTTTT. Filled out from reference TRBV18 and TRBJ2-2, the complete variable domain reads NAGVMQNPRHLVRRRGQEARLRCSPMKGHSHVYWYRQLPEEGLKFMVYLQKENIIDESGMPKERFSAEFPKEGPSILRIQQVVRGDSAAYFCASSPASRGTGELFFGEGSRLTVL.

The chain combines TRBV9 with TRBJ1-2, with 11 bases that match TRBD1. This CDR3 comprises 15 residues. The V segment lost 0 bases and the J segment 4 bases; nucleotides outside the gene matches: 2. Germline-derived CDR1 and CDR2 are SGDLS and YYNGEE. CDR3 nucleotides: TGTGCCAGCAGCGTAGGAGGACAGGGGGCCTATGGCTACACCTTC. It specifies CASSVGGQGAYGYTF.